These 13 T cell receptor beta chains share one sample of origin, sequenced in a study of cytomegalovirus exposure and HLA in healthy donors (TCRdb year 2017). Library construction relied on the immunoSEQ multiplex PCR assay. A mixture of 60 forward primers for TCR Vbeta segments and 13 reverse primers for TCR Jbeta segments was used in the multiplex PCR. TCRdb provides this immuneACCESS table in a form limited to in-frame rearrangements. Some clones are lacking; in checked studies, under half of them reflect an unresolved V gene, and why the rest are absent is not known. Here the sample has 150,000 or so clones; approximately 69% occur a single time. The ten biggest clones cover under 2.5% of the sample. Material: PBMCs. The receptors originated from a man aged 30 to 45 in good health and CMV-seronegative.

V and J are TRBV2 and TRBJ2-5; 14 positions agree with TRBD2. Germline CDR1 is SNHLY and CDR2 is FYNNEI. V lost 5 bases and J lost 2; bases outside the gene matches: 4. This CDR3 has 16 amino acids. The CDR3, as DNA: TGTGCCAGCAGTCCCCGGACTAGCGGGGGGCAAGAGACCCAGTACTTC. This gives the protein CASSPRTSGGQETQYF.

The gene calls are TRBV4-2 and TRBJ2-2, with TRBD1 matching 8 bases. Per the germline V gene, CDR1 is LGHNA and CDR2 is YNFKEQ. V was clipped by 3 bases and J by 4 bases; unmatched bases: 7. This CDR3 is 16 amino acids long. The CDR3 nucleotides are TGTGCCAGCAGCCAGAGAGGACAGGGTGGCACCGGGGAGCTGTTTTTT. This gives the protein CASSQRGQGGTGELFF.

This chain links TRBV4-2 with TRBJ1-1; D not resolved. V lost 0 bases to trimming and J lost 4 bases, with 9 bases between them. Germline values: CDR1 LGHNA, CDR2 YNFKEQ. This CDR3 comprises 14 residues. CDR3 nucleotides: TGTGCCAGCAGCCAAGATACGGCGGGCACTGAAGCTTTCTTT. Its translation is CASSQDTAGTEAFF.

The chain is built from TRBV6-5 and TRBJ2-7; tentatively, D is TRBD2 (5 bases). The length of the CDR3 is 14 residues. Germline assignment: CDR1 MNHEY and CDR2 SVGAGI. Trimming shortened V by 6 bases and J by 0 bases, and 12 bases separated the two germline ends. The CDR3 reads CASSRTLTSYEQYF. The CDR3 DNA sequence: TGTGCCAGCAGCAGGACTCTGACCTCCTACGAGCAGTACTTC.

In its sample, this clone was seen once. The DNA for the CDR3 is TGCGCCAGCAGCCTCCGCTCAGGGGGTGATGAGCAGTTCTTC. This translates into CASSLRSGGDEQFF. The genes are TRBV4-3 and TRBJ2-1; 7 bases match TRBD1. The CDR3 loop spans 14 amino acids. In germline, CDR1 is LGHNA, CDR2 YSLEER. V trimming: 4 bases; J trimming: 8 bases; junction bases outside the gene matches: 8.

This clone was recorded a few times. V and J are TRBV19 and TRBJ1-5; D might be TRBD1 (5 bases). V lost 5 bases, J lost 2 bases, and 10 bases lay in between. The CDR3 consists of 14 residues. Germline loops: CDR1 LNHDA, CDR2 SQIVND (reference sequence). CDR3 sequence (DNA): TGTGCCAGTAGTTACCAACAGGGCAATCAGCCCCAGCATTTT. Translation: CASSYQQGNQPQHF.

The V and J genes are TRBV28 and TRBJ1-3; 7 bases fit TRBD1. The CDR3 has 14 residues. Germline loops: CDR1 MDHEN, CDR2 SYDVKM. J gave up 3 bases and V 5 bases, and 4 bases lay outside the gene matches. The CDR3 reads CASSRTGDGNTIYF. The CDR3 nucleotides are TGTGCCAGCAGTCGAACAGGGGATGGAAACACCATATATTTT.

The chain has TRBV18 and TRBJ2-7; 7 nucleotides align to TRBD1. The trim removed 4 bases at V and 1 base at J, leaving 4 bases unmatched. The CDR3 length is 14 residues. Per the germline V gene, CDR1 is KGHSH and CDR2 is LQKENI. The CDR3 region is CASSRGTDSYEQYF. The CDR3 DNA sequence: TGTGCCAGCTCACGGGGGACAGATTCCTACGAGCAGTACTTC.

This chain joins TRBV13 and TRBJ1-1; D ambiguous. The V end lost 0 bases, the J end lost 0 bases, and 8 bases lay between the germline ends. The CDR3 totals 15 residues. CDR1 and CDR2 (germline): PRHDT, FYEKMQ (reference sequence). CDR3 in DNA: TGTGCCAGCAGCTTAGGTAACAGAATGAACACTGAAGCTTTCTTT. It is translated as CASSLGNRMNTEAFF.

The chain is built from TRBV19 and TRBJ2-5; 7 nucleotides align to TRBD1. V lost 11 bases to trimming and J lost 3 bases; unmatched junction nucleotides: 21. The CDR3 loop spans 17 amino acids. Germline V gene sequence: CDR1 LNHDA, CDR2 SQIVND (reference sequence). CDR3: CAVPTLKDRRFEETQYF. The DNA for the CDR3 is TGTGCCGTACCAACCTTAAAGGACAGGAGGTTCGAAGAGACCCAGTACTTC.

This clone appeared a few times. The chain uses TRBV6-1 and TRBJ1-3; D may be TRBD1 (5 bases). V lost 7 bases and J 4 bases, leaving 8 bases between the germline ends. CDR1 is MNHNS, CDR2 SASEGT, per germline. This CDR3 spans 12 amino acids. CDR3 in amino acids: CASTSGGNTIYF. CDR3 in DNA: TGTGCCAGCACGTCAGGGGGAAACACCATATATTTT.

CDR3 loop: CASSAWTSGKETQYF. The DNA of the CDR3 is TGTGCCAGCAGTGCATGGACTAGCGGTAAAGAGACCCAGTACTTC. V gene TRBV6-5 combines with J gene TRBJ2-5; 10 bases map to TRBD2. The CDR3 is made up of 15 amino acids. Germline V CDR1 and CDR2: MNHEY, SVGAGI. Trimming cost V 5 bases and J 3 bases; bases outside gene matches: 6.

V is TRBV6-6 and J is TRBJ2-2; D possibly corresponds to TRBD1 (6 bases). V was shortened by 0 bases and J by 4 bases, with 6 bases between the two germline ends. This CDR3 is 14 amino acids long. Germline assignment: CDR1 MNHNY and CDR2 SVGAGI (reference sequence). CDR3 DNA: TGTGCCAGCAGTTACTCAGGGGGCACCGGGGAGCTGTTTTTT. This codes for CASSYSGGTGELFF.